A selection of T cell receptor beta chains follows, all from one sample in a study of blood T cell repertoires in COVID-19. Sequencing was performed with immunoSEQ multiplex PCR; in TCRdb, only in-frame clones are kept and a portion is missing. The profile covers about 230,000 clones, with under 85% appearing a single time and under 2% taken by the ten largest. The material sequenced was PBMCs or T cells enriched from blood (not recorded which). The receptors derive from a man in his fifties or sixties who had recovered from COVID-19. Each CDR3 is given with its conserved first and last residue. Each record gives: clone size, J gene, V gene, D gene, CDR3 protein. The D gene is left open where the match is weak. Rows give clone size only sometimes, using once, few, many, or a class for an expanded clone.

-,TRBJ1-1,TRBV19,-,CASSKGVTNTEAFF
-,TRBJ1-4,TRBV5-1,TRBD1,CASSLQTGPDEKLFF
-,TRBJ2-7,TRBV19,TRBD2,CASSITSGGNEQYF
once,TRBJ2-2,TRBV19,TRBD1,CATHRQGDTGELFF
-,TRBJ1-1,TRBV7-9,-,CASSRDTYMNTEAFF
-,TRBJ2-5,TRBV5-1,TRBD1,CASSSDRGQVWQETQYF
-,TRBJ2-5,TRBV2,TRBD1,CASTGGQAIQETQYF
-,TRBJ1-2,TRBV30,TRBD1,CAWSVRDRSTNYGYTF
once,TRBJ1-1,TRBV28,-,CASSFGGKPEAFF
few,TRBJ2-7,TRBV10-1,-,CASSGGQKPYEQYF
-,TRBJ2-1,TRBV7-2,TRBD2,CASSLVLGGGRDEQFF
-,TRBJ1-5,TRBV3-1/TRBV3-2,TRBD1,CASSRGQGNQPQHF
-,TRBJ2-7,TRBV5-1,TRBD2,CASSLAGGFAEQYF
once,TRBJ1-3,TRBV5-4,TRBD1,CASSVGTAGNTIYF
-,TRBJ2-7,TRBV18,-,CASSPNTGDEQYF
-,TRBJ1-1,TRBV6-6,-,CASRATSRTEAFF